This T cell receptor (beta chain) was identified during a study of human T cells and chemical hapten exposure. Overall study: DPC (0.01%) was patch tested on the upper back and read at 6 days. TCR yield per sample varied, mainly due to pooled library volumes.

For the library, individual cDNA molecules each received unique molecular identifiers. Authors' analysis steps: Samples ranged from 23,224 to 690,600 TCRs, with a median of around 100,000. TCRdb reprocessed the RACE reads with MiXCR, giving one entry per CDR3 protein. TCRdb's processing, not the study's, gives the V and J calls here. This sample has tens of thousands of distinct CDR3 sequences, with about 3% found just once. Noted time point: patch test 2, 6 weeks after DPC sensitization. Noted treatment: therapeutic diphenylcyclopropenone sensitization with weekly scalp DPC. In germline, CDR1 is MNHEY, CDR2 SVGEGT. The CDR3 extends over 12 amino acids. About this clonotype: This clone may be a read error of a much larger clone one base away.

This clonotype was obtained from a man aged 40-50 years with alopecia areata. Some clones in this sample may be carry-over from other donors' samples. The sequencing here drew on whole blood, taken in connection with sensitization to the hapten diphenylcyclopropenone (DPC). The rearrangement links TRBV6-2 or TRBV6-3 to TRBJ2-2; D gene uncertain. CDR3 amino acids: CAGSSRFGELFF. Written as DNA, the CDR3 is TGTGCCGGCAGTAGTCGGTTCGGGGAGCTGTTTTTT.